This TCR beta chain derives from a study of T cell repertoires in cytomegalovirus infection. TCRdb redid the calling of the reads with MiXCR, one entry per CDR3 protein. Among 500,000 to 600,000 distinct CDR3 sequences listed, more than 15% were seen once. Germline assignment: CDR1 SGHRS and CDR2 YFSETQ. The length of the CDR3 is 15 residues. V trimming: 0 bases; J trimming: 3 bases; junction bases outside the gene matches: 6. As to this clonotype: The antigen is undetermined.

Regarding the study as a whole: Dominating the ex vivo response were HLA-C-restricted CMV-specific TCR beta clonotypes. CMV carriers having the relevant HLA were flagged by cumulative public TCR beta family frequency.

V usage is TRBV5-1 and J usage is TRBJ2-7; 7 bases are shared with TRBD1. This clonotype originated in a human donor in good health (CMV status not recorded). Some clones in this sample may be carry-over from other donors' samples. Sequences were obtained from CD8+ T cells from PBMCs. The chain's CDR3 is CASSLADGQVYEQYF. The CDR3 DNA sequence: TGCGCCAGCAGCTTGGCCGACGGACAGGTCTACGAGCAGTACTTC.